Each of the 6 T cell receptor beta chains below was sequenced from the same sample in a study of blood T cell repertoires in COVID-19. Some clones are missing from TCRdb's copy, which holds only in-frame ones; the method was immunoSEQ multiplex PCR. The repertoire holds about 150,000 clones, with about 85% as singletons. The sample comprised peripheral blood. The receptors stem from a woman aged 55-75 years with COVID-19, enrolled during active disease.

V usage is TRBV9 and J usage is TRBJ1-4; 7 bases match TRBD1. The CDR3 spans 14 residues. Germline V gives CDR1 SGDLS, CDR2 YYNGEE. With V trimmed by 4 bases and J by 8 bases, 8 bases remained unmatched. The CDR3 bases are TGTGCCAGCAGCACCCAGGGGGTAGGAGAAAAACTGTTTTTT. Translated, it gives CASSTQGVGEKLFF. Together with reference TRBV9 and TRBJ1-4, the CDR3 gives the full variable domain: DSGVTQTPKHLITATGQRVTLRCSPRSGDLSVYWYQQSLDQGLQFLIQYYNGEERAKGNILERFSAQQFPDLHSELNLSSLELGDSALYFCASSTQGVGEKLFFGSGTQLSVL.

DNA of the CDR3: TGTGCCAGCTCAAGGACAGGGGGGACTAATGAAAAACTGTTTTTT. As protein: CASSRTGGTNEKLFF. The V and J genes are TRBV18 and TRBJ1-4; TRBD1 matches 10 bases. Germline trimming cut 5 bases from V and 2 bases from J; bases unmatched to any gene: 2. Germline-derived CDR1 and CDR2 are KGHSH and LQKENI. This CDR3 has 15 residues.

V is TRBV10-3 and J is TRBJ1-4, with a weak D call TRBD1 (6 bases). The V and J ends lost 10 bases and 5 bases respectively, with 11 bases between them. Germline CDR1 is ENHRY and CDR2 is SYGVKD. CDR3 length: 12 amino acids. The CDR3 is CATQQGNEKLFF. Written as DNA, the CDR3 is TGTGCCACCCAACAGGGAAATGAAAAACTGTTTTTT.

In nucleotides, the CDR3 is TGTGCCACCAGTGACCGCGGACAGGGGGGAGTTTCGAATGAAAAACTGTTTTTT. It is translated as CATSDRGQGGVSNEKLFF. The rearrangement joins TRBV24-1 to TRBJ1-4; 10 bases align to TRBD1. The CDR3 contains 18 residues. The V and J ends lost 4 bases and 5 bases, in that order; junction bases with no gene match: 12. The V gene's germline CDR1 is KGHDR and CDR2 SFDVKD.

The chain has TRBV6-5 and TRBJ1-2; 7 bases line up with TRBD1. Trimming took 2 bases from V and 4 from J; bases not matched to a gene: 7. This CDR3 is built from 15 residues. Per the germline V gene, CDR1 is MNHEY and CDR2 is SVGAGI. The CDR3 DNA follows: TGTGCCAGCAGTTACCGGGAGGGACAGAGCTATGGCTACACCTTC. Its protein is CASSYREGQSYGYTF.

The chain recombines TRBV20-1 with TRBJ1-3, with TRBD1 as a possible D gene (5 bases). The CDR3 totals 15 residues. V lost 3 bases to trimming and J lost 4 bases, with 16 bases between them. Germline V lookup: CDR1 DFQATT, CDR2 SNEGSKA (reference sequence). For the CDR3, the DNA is TGCAGTGCTAGTCGCCCGGGGGTGAGAGGAAACACCATATATTTT. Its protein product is CSASRPGVRGNTIYF.